The T cell receptor beta chain described here comes from a study of vaccination effects on CD4 cells after COVID-19. Study outcomes and limitations: Whether induced by infection or by vaccine, clones showed marked clonal contraction late after vaccination.

An approximately 10-day culture period preceded the isolation of CD4+ T cells. Replacing half the medium with IL-2 medium was done on days 3 and 7. For this clone: What it binds is not known.

Germline V gene lookup returns CDR1 DFQATT and CDR2 SNEGSKA (reference sequence). V lost 3 bases to trimming and J lost 8 bases; unmatched junction nucleotides: 9. The CDR3 loop spans 15 amino acids. The assay was immunoSEQ multiplex PCR, and TCRdb's table has in-frame clones only and misses some. This sample has tens of thousands of clones, with about 65% found just once. Sequenced material: CD4+ T cells from PBMCs cultured without peptide, taken before COVID-19 vaccination. The origin of this receptor is a human donor who received a COVID-19 vaccine. This chain links TRBV20-1 with TRBJ2-1, with 11 nucleotides matching TRBD2. The CDR3 protein is CSASPPLAGGHEQFF. In nucleotides, the CDR3 is TGCAGTGCTAGTCCCCCGCTAGCGGGAGGCCATGAGCAGTTCTTC.